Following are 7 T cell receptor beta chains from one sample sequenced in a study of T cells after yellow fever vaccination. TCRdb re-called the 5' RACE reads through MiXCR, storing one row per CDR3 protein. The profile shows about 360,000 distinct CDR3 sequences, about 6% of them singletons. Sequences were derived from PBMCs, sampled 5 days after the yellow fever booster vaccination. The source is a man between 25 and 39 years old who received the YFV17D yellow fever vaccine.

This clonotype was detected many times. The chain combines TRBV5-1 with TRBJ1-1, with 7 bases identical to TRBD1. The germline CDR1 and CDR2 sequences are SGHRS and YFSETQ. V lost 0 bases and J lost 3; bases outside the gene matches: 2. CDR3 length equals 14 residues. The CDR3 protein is CASSLARGYTEAFF. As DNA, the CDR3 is TGCGCCAGCAGCTTGGCCAGGGGGTACACTGAAGCTTTCTTT.

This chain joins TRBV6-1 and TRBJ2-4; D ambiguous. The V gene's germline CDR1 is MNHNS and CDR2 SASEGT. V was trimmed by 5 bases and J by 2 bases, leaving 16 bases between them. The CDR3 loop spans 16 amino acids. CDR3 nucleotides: TGTGCCAGCAGTACCGGGCCAATCAAGCCCAAAAACATTCAGTACTTC. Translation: CASSTGPIKPKNIQYF.

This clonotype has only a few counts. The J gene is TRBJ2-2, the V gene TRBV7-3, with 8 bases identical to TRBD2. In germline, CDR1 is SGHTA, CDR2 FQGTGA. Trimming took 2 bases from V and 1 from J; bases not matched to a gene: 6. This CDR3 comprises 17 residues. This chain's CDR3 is CASSLGSGIKNTGELFF. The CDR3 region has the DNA TGTGCCAGCAGCTTAGGTAGCGGGATCAAGAACACCGGGGAGCTGTTTTTT. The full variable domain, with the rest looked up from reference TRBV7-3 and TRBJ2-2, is GAGVSQTPSNKVTEKGKYVELRCDPISGHTALYWYRQSLGQGPEFLIYFQGTGAADDSGLPNDRFFAVRPEGSVSTLKIQRTERGDSAVYLCASSLGSGIKNTGELFFGEGSRLTVL.

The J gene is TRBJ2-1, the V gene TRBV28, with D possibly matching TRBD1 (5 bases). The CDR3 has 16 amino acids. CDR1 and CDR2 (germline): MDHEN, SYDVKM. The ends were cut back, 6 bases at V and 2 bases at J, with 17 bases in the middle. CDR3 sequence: CASSSQGTLPYNEQFF. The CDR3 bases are TGTGCCAGCAGCTCTCAGGGTACCCTACCCTACAATGAGCAGTTCTTC.

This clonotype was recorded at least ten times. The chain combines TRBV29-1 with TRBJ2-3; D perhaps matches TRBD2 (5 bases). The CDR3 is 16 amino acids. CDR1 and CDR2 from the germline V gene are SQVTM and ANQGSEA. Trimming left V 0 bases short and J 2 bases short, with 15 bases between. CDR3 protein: CSVEDRMSSTTDTQYF. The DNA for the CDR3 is TGCAGCGTTGAAGATCGGATGTCTAGCACCACAGATACGCAGTATTTT.

CDR3 bases: TGCAGTGCTAGAGGGGTGCGGGATAATTACAATGAGCAGTTCTTC. Protein: CSARGVRDNYNEQFF. The chain recombines TRBV20-1 with TRBJ2-1, with D maybe TRBD2 (6 bases). Germline CDR1 reads DFQATT; CDR2 reads SNEGSKA (reference sequence). V was cut by 1 base and J by 4 bases, with 14 bases left in between. The CDR3 covers 15 residues.

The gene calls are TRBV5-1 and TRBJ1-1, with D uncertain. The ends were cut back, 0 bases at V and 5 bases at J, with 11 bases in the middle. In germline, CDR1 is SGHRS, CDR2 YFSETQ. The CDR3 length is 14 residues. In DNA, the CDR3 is TGCGCCAGCAGCTTGGCCCGTCGGGGAACTGAAGCTTTCTTT. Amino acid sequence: CASSLARRGTEAFF.